This T cell receptor beta chain was retrieved from a study of cytomegalovirus exposure and HLA in healthy donors. CDR1 is MDHEN, CDR2 SYDVKM, per germline. V lost 8 bases, J lost 4 bases, and 11 bases lay in between. The length of the CDR3 is 12 residues. A multiplex PCR was run with 60 Vbeta primers and 13 Jbeta primers. Some clones are missing from TCRdb's copy, which holds only in-frame ones; the method was immunoSEQ multiplex PCR. The sample carries about 89,000 clones, around 74% recorded once. The J gene is TRBJ1-2, the V gene TRBV28; D unresolved. The source of this sequence is a man between 25 and 39 years old in good health and CMV-seropositive. The specimen sequenced was PBMCs. CDR3 amino acids: CASSAGLYGYTF. The CDR3 DNA sequence: TGTGCCAGCTCAGCAGGACTCTATGGCTACACCTTC.